These T cell receptor beta chains were read from a single sample in a study of T-cell memory formation after mild COVID-19. Each CDR3 protein is one row after TCRdb ran MiXCR on the 5' RACE reads. This sample carries some 600,000 distinct CDR3 sequences, roughly 17% of them seen once, and the ten largest clones take roughly 8.2%. Input material: PBMCs or a T cell subset sorted from them (not recorded which). The receptors originated from an adult woman who had mild COVID-19 (a few samples of this study predate the infection). Cell type and time point are not known. Both conserved end residues are part of each CDR3. The D gene is left open where the match is weak. The size entry is marked missing in some rows and otherwise reads once, few, many or a size class.

v_call	clone_size	j_call	d_call	cdr3_aa	cdr3_nt
TRBV12-3/TRBV12-4	-	TRBJ2-7	TRBD1	CASRLGQRYEQYF	TGTGCCAGCAGACTGGGACAGCGCTACGAGCAGTACTTC
TRBV7-6	few	TRBJ1-1	-	CASSLGSGVAFF	TGTGCCAGCAGCTTGGGCTCCGGGGTGGCTTTCTTT
TRBV7-9	-	TRBJ1-2	TRBD1	CASSTGQDNYGYTF	TGTGCCAGCAGCACGGGACAGGATAACTATGGCTACACCTTC
TRBV5-1	-	TRBJ2-7	-	CASSPEGQRSYEQYF	TGCGCCAGCAGCCCCGAAGGACAGAGGTCCTACGAGCAGTACTTC
TRBV6-5	few	TRBJ1-5	-	CASSYSGQQPQHF	TGTGCCAGCAGTTACTCGGGACAACAGCCCCAGCATTTT
TRBV7-9	-	TRBJ1-2	TRBD1	CASRVGGSHGYTF	TGTGCCAGCAGGGTAGGGGGCTCCCATGGCTACACCTTC
TRBV10-3	-	TRBJ2-4	TRBD1	CAISESQGAAKNIQYF	TGTGCCATCAGTGAGTCCCAGGGGGCTGCCAAAAACATTCAGTACTTC
TRBV5-1	-	TRBJ1-2	-	CASSLSGPNYGYTF	TGCGCCAGCAGCTTGAGTGGGCCCAACTATGGCTACACCTTC
TRBV13	many	TRBJ2-5	-	CASRAGGETQYF	TGTGCCAGCAGGGCTGGAGGGGAGACCCAGTACTTC
TRBV2	-	TRBJ2-2	-	CASTQGTPNTGELFF	TGTGCCAGCACCCAGGGTACACCGAACACCGGGGAGCTGTTTTTT
TRBV29-1	many	TRBJ2-3	-	CSGKDGASTDTQYF	TGCAGCGGGAAAGACGGGGCCAGCACAGATACGCAGTATTTT
TRBV24-1	-	TRBJ2-3	TRBD2	CATSDSGRALDTQYF	TGTGCCACCAGCGATAGCGGGAGGGCCCTAGATACGCAGTATTTT
TRBV19	few	TRBJ1-3	-	CASSYSTGNTIYF	TGTGCCAGTAGCTACTCCACTGGAAACACCATATATTTT
TRBV29-1	many	TRBJ2-1	-	CSVEESGPEQFF	TGCAGCGTTGAAGAGTCCGGCCCCGAGCAGTTCTTC
TRBV3-1	few	TRBJ2-5	-	CASSQGPIRETQYF	TGTGCCAGCAGCCAAGGCCCCATTAGGGAGACCCAGTACTTC
TRBV5-1	many	TRBJ2-3	-	CASSLAPNLGDTQYF	TGCGCCAGCAGCTTGGCGCCAAATCTAGGAGATACGCAGTATTTT
TRBV20-1	few	TRBJ1-1	-	CSARDREGMNTEAFF	TGCAGTGCTAGAGATCGGGAGGGGATGAACACTGAAGCTTTCTTT
TRBV6-5	many	TRBJ1-2	TRBD1	CASRKGARSYGYTF	TGTGCCAGCAGAAAGGGGGCGAGGAGCTATGGCTACACCTTC
TRBV20-1	-	TRBJ1-1	-	CSASDDRRNTEAFF	TGCAGTGCTAGTGACGACAGAAGGAACACTGAAGCTTTCTTT
TRBV6-5	-	TRBJ2-2	-	CASSYSTGITNTGELFF	TGTGCCAGCAGTTACTCTACAGGGATCACAAACACCGGGGAGCTGTTTTTT
TRBV9	few	TRBJ1-1	TRBD1	CASSPAGTENTEAFF	TGTGCCAGCAGCCCCGCCGGGACAGAGAACACTGAAGCTTTCTTT
TRBV27	-	TRBJ2-1	TRBD2	CASSFSGGALDFYEQFF	TGTGCCAGCAGTTTCTCCGGGGGGGCGCTTGATTTCTATGAGCAGTTCTTC